Below, 10 T cell receptor beta chains from the same sample are listed, as sequenced in a study of blood T cell repertoires in COVID-19. Sequencing was performed with immunoSEQ multiplex PCR; in TCRdb, only in-frame clones are kept and a portion is missing. Of hundreds of thousands of clones in the sample, around 87% were seen once. The sequencing sample was made of PBMCs or T cells enriched from blood (not recorded which). The receptors come from a man aged 40-55 years in a cohort exposed to, infected with or recovered from COVID-19 (not recorded which).

The rearrangement uses TRBV10-3 and TRBJ2-7, with 8 bases fitting TRBD1. CDR1 is ENHRY and CDR2 is SYGVKD in the germline V gene. V lost 3 bases, J lost 6 bases, and 7 bases stayed unmatched. The CDR3 totals 14 residues. This CDR3 is CAISDDRGLGEQYF. The DNA for the CDR3 is TGTGCCATCAGTGATGACAGGGGTTTGGGCGAGCAGTACTTC.

V is TRBV30 and J is TRBJ1-2; D not resolved. V lost 4 bases and J lost 3, with 6 bases in between. Germline V gene lookup returns CDR1 GTSNPN and CDR2 SVGIG (reference sequence). The CDR3 length is 11 residues. The CDR3 loop is CAWNRDYGYTF. The CDR3 DNA reads as TGTGCCTGGAACAGAGACTATGGCTACACCTTC.

This sequence joins TRBV11-3 and TRBJ2-2, with 7 bases that match TRBD2. Trimming removed 5 bases from V and 4 bases from J; junction bases left unmatched: 10. Per germline, CDR1 SGHNT and CDR2 YENEEA. This CDR3 has 16 amino acids. The CDR3 sequence is CASSKGGVVSTGELFF. DNA for the CDR3: TGTGCCAGCAGCAAGGGAGGGGTAGTTAGCACCGGGGAGCTGTTTTTT.

The V call is TRBV6-5, the J call TRBJ2-6; D is ambiguous. Germline V lookup: CDR1 MNHEY, CDR2 SVGAGI. Trimming pared 8 bases from V and 0 bases from J, leaving 11 bases between. The CDR3 covers 15 residues. CDR3 residues: CASGRQNSGANVLTF. The CDR3 nucleotides read TGTGCCAGCGGTAGACAAAACTCTGGGGCCAACGTCCTGACTTTC.

The V gene is TRBV28, the J gene TRBJ2-1; 12 positions match TRBD2. Germline V gene sequence: CDR1 MDHEN, CDR2 SYDVKM. V shed 4 bases and J 8 bases; nucleotides not matched to a gene: 9. This CDR3 has 16 residues. CDR3 amino acids: CASSSQGLAGLYEQFF. The CDR3 DNA reads as TGTGCCAGCAGTTCCCAAGGACTAGCGGGACTCTATGAGCAGTTCTTC.

CDR3 residues: CASSLVGTGRDGNTIYF. In DNA, the CDR3 is TGTGCCAGCAGCTTAGTCGGGACAGGGAGAGACGGAAACACCATATATTTT. This rearrangement joins TRBV7-9 to TRBJ1-3, with TRBD1 matching 9 bases. CDR1 and CDR2 (germline): SEHNR, FQNEAQ (reference sequence). J gave up 4 bases and V 1 base, and 8 bases lay outside the gene matches. The CDR3 sequence is 17 residues long. Complete variable domain (other parts from reference TRBV7-9 and TRBJ1-3): DTGVSQNPRHKITKRGQNVTFRCDPISEHNRLYWYRQTLGQGPEFLTYFQNEAQLEKSRLLSDRFSAERPKGSFSTLEIQRTEQGDSAMYLCASSLVGTGRDGNTIYFGEGSWLTVV.

This chain joins TRBV20-1 and TRBJ1-3; possibly TRBD1 for D (5 bases). The germline V gene has CDR1 DFQATT and CDR2 SNEGSKA (reference sequence). This CDR3 has 15 amino acids. V was cut by 3 bases and J by 0 bases, with 12 bases left in between. The chain's CDR3 is CSASDSIISGNTIYF. The CDR3 nucleotides are TGCAGTGCTAGTGACAGTATAATCTCTGGAAACACCATATATTTT.

The rearrangement joins TRBV6-4 to TRBJ2-1, with TRBD1 matching 7 bases. Germline loops: CDR1 MRHNA, CDR2 SNTAGT. V was clipped by 2 bases and J by 3 bases; unmatched bases: 4. This CDR3 spans 15 amino acids. The CDR3 region has the DNA TGTGCCAGCAGTGACGAGGCAGGGGGCTACAATGAGCAGTTCTTC. Its translation: CASSDEAGGYNEQFF.

This chain connects TRBV4-1 to TRBJ1-4; tentatively, D is TRBD1 (5 bases). Germline V gene data show CDR1 as MGHRA and CDR2 as YSYEKL. The CDR3 is 16 residues long. Trimming left V 0 bases short and J 8 bases short, with 16 bases between. DNA for the CDR3: TGCGCCAGCAGCCAAGACCCGGGGGGAGTTGGGGAAAAACTGTTTTTT. It codes for CASSQDPGGVGEKLFF.

The count of this clone is one. This chain joins TRBV7-9 and TRBJ2-2, with TRBD1 matching 7 bases. With V trimmed by 5 bases and J by 0 bases, 3 bases remained unmatched. The length of the CDR3 is 15 residues. Germline loops: CDR1 SEHNR, CDR2 FQNEAQ (reference sequence). In nucleotides, the CDR3 is TGTGCCAGCAGCGCAGGGGGACCGAACACCGGGGAGCTGTTTTTT. It encodes CASSAGGPNTGELFF.